What follows are 26 T cell receptor beta chains derived from one specimen sequenced in a study of blood T cell repertoires in COVID-19. Produced via immunoSEQ multiplex PCR; TCRdb's table is partial and in-frame only. Found here are fewer than 650,000 clones, roughly nine tenths of them singletons; the top ten hold less than 9%. Input material: peripheral blood. The receptors come from a woman aged 50 to 65 with COVID-19, enrolled during active disease.

This chain uses TRBV20-1 with TRBJ1-2; possible D gene TRBD1, 5 bases. Trimming removed 3 bases from V and 5 bases from J, with 10 bases in between. This CDR3 spans 12 amino acids. The germline V gene encodes CDR1 DFQATT and CDR2 SNEGSKA (reference sequence). This CDR3 is CSASQGQYGYTF. CDR3 nucleotides: TGCAGTGCTAGTCAGGGCCAGTATGGCTACACCTTC.

The rearrangement joins TRBV25-1 to TRBJ2-2; 7 bases match TRBD2. V was clipped by 4 bases and J by 7 bases; unmatched bases: 6. Germline V CDR1 and CDR2: MGHDK, SYGVNS. This CDR3 has 14 amino acids. The CDR3 protein is CASSGTRPGGELFF. The CDR3 DNA follows: TGTGCCAGCAGTGGGACTAGACCTGGCGGGGAGCTGTTTTTT.

The chain uses TRBV6-1 and TRBJ1-6; weak D call: TRBD1 (5 bases). CDR3 length: 15 residues. The germline V gene has CDR1 MNHNS and CDR2 SASEGT. Trimming took off 3 bases at V and 7 bases at J, with 13 bases between the two ends. The CDR3 nucleotides are TGTGCCAGCAGTGAGGCGAGGGGAGGAAATTCACCCCTCCACTTT. It yields the protein CASSEARGGNSPLHF.

The V call is TRBV5-4, the J call TRBJ2-7; TRBD2 is a possible D gene (6 bases). V was trimmed by 4 bases and J by 5 bases, leaving 13 bases between them. The CDR3 has 13 amino acids. CDR1 is SGHNT, CDR2 YYREEE, per germline (reference sequence). CDR3 sequence (DNA): TGTGCCAGCAGCCGATGGGAGGAACACGAGCAGTACTTC. Translation: CASSRWEEHEQYF.

The J gene is TRBJ2-1, the V gene TRBV12-3 or TRBV12-4, with D perhaps TRBD1 (5 bases). Trimming took off 3 bases at V and 9 bases at J, with 12 bases between the two ends. The CDR3 totals 13 residues. The CDR3 coding sequence is TGTGCCAGCAGTTTGGGGATCCAGGGTGAGCAGTTCTTC. Translating it yields CASSLGIQGEQFF.

This clone has only one observation. The V call is TRBV7-3, the J call TRBJ2-1; 12 bases fit TRBD2. J was trimmed by 0 bases and V by 5 bases; bases with no gene match: 2. Per the germline V gene, CDR1 is SGHTA and CDR2 is FQGTGA. There are 16 residues in the CDR3. In nucleotides, the CDR3 is TGTGCCAGCAGCACACTAGCGGGGGGCTCCTACAATGAGCAGTTCTTC. Amino acids: CASSTLAGGSYNEQFF.

This clone was counted a few times. The chain links TRBV7-3 to TRBJ1-1; D possibly corresponds to TRBD1 (6 bases). Trimming stripped 5 bases from V and 6 bases from J, with 16 bases between. The CDR3 has 14 amino acids. The germline V gene encodes CDR1 SGHTA and CDR2 FQGTGA. The CDR3 nucleotides are TGTGCCAGCAGCCTAGACAGGCTTCCTCCTGAAGCTTTCTTT. Encoded protein: CASSLDRLPPEAFF.

The genes are TRBV6-5 and TRBJ1-1; D is unclear. The CDR3 consists of 14 residues. V was clipped by 0 bases and J by 2 bases, with 7 bases between them. The germline V gene encodes CDR1 MNHEY and CDR2 SVGAGI. CDR3 DNA sequence: TGTGCCAGCAGTTACTCTCCTCTAAACACTGAAGCTTTCTTT. This translates into CASSYSPLNTEAFF.

The chain uses TRBV12-3 or TRBV12-4 and TRBJ2-7; perhaps TRBD2 as D (6 bases). V gave up 0 bases and J gave up 3 bases, with 6 bases separating them. The CDR3 length is 13 residues. The CDR3 loop reads CASSLADYYEQYF. The CDR3 nucleotides read TGTGCCAGCAGTTTAGCGGACTACTACGAGCAGTACTTC.

V gene TRBV29-1 combines with J gene TRBJ2-1, with D perhaps TRBD1 (6 bases). Germline V gene data show CDR1 as SQVTM and CDR2 as ANQGSEA. This CDR3 is built from 14 residues. The V gene lost 4 bases and the J gene lost 4 bases, with 14 bases spanning the gap. As DNA, the CDR3 is TGCAGCGTTGTTGGGGGCGAATTTTACAATGAGCAGTTCTTC. Translation gives CSVVGGEFYNEQFF.

The chain links TRBV7-9 to TRBJ1-1; the D gene is possibly TRBD1 (6 bases). Germline lookup yields CDR1 SEHNR and CDR2 FQNEAQ (reference sequence). V was pared by 5 bases and J by 8 bases, with 21 bases between. This CDR3 spans 15 amino acids. The CDR3 DNA reads as TGTGCCAGCAGCCTTACCCCGGGACAATTTTCCGAAGCTTTCTTT. It specifies CASSLTPGQFSEAFF.

The chain couples TRBV6-1 to TRBJ2-7; tentative D call: TRBD1 (6 bases). This CDR3 comprises 15 residues. V lost 3 bases and J lost 3, with 15 bases in between. Germline V gene lookup returns CDR1 MNHNS and CDR2 SASEGT. CDR3 DNA sequence: TGTGCCAGCAGTGATTACAGGGTGAACCTCTACGAGCAGTACTTC. Translation: CASSDYRVNLYEQYF.

The rearrangement links TRBV6-5 to TRBJ1-2; D uncertain. Trimming left V 6 bases short and J 5 bases short, with 16 bases between. This CDR3 is built from 14 residues. Germline V gives CDR1 MNHEY, CDR2 SVGAGI. This CDR3 is CASRSRGTEYGYTF. The CDR3 DNA follows: TGTGCCAGCAGATCCCGGGGAACGGAATATGGCTACACCTTC.

As regards this clone: The sample carries other DNA sequences with the same CDR3. V and J are TRBV2 and TRBJ1-2, with 7 bases lining up with TRBD1. Germline trimming cut 6 bases from V and 5 bases from J; bases unmatched to any gene: 3. Germline lookup yields CDR1 SNHLY and CDR2 FYNNEI. The CDR3 has 12 residues. The CDR3 region has the DNA TGTGCCAGCAGCGAGACAGGGTATGGCTACACCTTC. Translation: CASSETGYGYTF.

CDR3 bases: TGTGCCTGGAGTGGGGGGAGGATCTATGGCTACACCTTC. Encoded protein: CAWSGGRIYGYTF. This sequence joins TRBV30 and TRBJ1-2; D possibly corresponds to TRBD1 (5 bases). Trimming removed 1 base from V and 4 bases from J, with 10 bases in between. The CDR3 contains 13 residues. Germline V CDR1 and CDR2: GTSNPN, SVGIG (reference sequence).

This chain links TRBV10-3 with TRBJ1-5; 7 bases are a match to TRBD1. The V gene end was trimmed by 5 bases and the J gene end by 0 bases; junction bases not matched to a gene: 4. Germline V gene data show CDR1 as ENHRY and CDR2 as SYGVKD. The CDR3 spans 15 residues. The CDR3 region has the DNA TGTGCCATCAGTAGCGACAGGGATAGCAATCAGCCCCAGCATTTT. Amino acid sequence: CAISSDRDSNQPQHF.

This clone was observed a single time. This chain joins TRBV19 and TRBJ1-4; TRBD1 aligns across 9 bases. V was pared by 11 bases and J by 6 bases, with 10 bases of the junction left unmatched. This CDR3 contains 14 residues. Germline V gene sequence: CDR1 LNHDA, CDR2 SQIVND (reference sequence). Here the CDR3 reads CAGQATGGDEKLFF. CDR3 coding DNA: TGTGCCGGTCAAGCGACAGGGGGAGATGAAAAACTGTTTTTT.

The chain joins TRBV5-6 to TRBJ1-6, with D maybe TRBD1 (6 bases). The germline V gene has CDR1 SGHDT and CDR2 YYEEEE. This CDR3 has 16 residues. The V end lost 4 bases, the J end lost 4 bases, and 15 bases lay between the germline ends. CDR3 coding DNA: TGTGCCAGCAGCCCCACGAGGACAGCGTATAATTCACCCCTCCACTTT. It encodes CASSPTRTAYNSPLHF.

The chain is built from TRBV9 and TRBJ2-2, with D maybe TRBD1 (6 bases). CDR3 size: 16 residues. Per germline, CDR1 SGDLS and CDR2 YYNGEE. V was clipped by 3 bases and J by 0 bases, with 12 bases between them. CDR3 sequence: CASSEGHGSNTGELFF. The CDR3, as DNA: TGTGCCAGCAGCGAGGGACACGGCTCGAACACCGGGGAGCTGTTTTTT.

The chain couples TRBV7-3 to TRBJ2-1; 7 bases are a match to TRBD2. Trimming took 5 bases from V and 7 from J; bases not matched to a gene: 5. The germline gives CDR1 SGHTA, CDR2 FQGTGA. The CDR3 is 13 amino acids. CDR3 sequence (DNA): TGTGCCAGCAGCCGAGGAGCGGGGAATGAGCAGTTCTTC. It encodes CASSRGAGNEQFF.

Many counts were recorded for this clone. This chain joins TRBV19 and TRBJ1-4; no firm D call. The V and J ends lost 5 bases and 0 bases respectively, with 10 bases between them. The CDR3 sequence is 15 residues long. Germline CDR1 is LNHDA and CDR2 is SQIVND (reference sequence). In nucleotides, the CDR3 is TGTGCCAGTAGTCCTCCCTTTGCAACTAATGAAAAACTGTTTTTT. It specifies CASSPPFATNEKLFF.

The rearrangement joins TRBV28 to TRBJ1-3; no clear D gene. This CDR3 is built from 13 residues. The V and J ends lost 3 bases and 4 bases respectively, with 7 bases between them. Germline V CDR1 and CDR2: MDHEN, SYDVKM. CDR3 nucleotides: TGTGCCAGCAGTTTTACGACAGGAAACACCATATATTTT. Protein sequence: CASSFTTGNTIYF.

This chain links TRBV6-1 with TRBJ1-2, with 7 bases fitting TRBD1. The CDR3 covers 15 residues. Germline-derived CDR1 and CDR2 are MNHNS and SASEGT. Germline trimming cut 3 bases from V and 8 bases from J; bases unmatched to any gene: 12. CDR3 in amino acids: CASSEDRSLPQGYTF. As DNA, the CDR3 is TGTGCCAGCAGTGAGGACAGGTCCCTCCCTCAAGGCTACACCTTC.

CDR3 residues: CASSLGRGIAPLHF. Written as DNA, the CDR3 is TGCGCCAGCAGCTTGGGGAGGGGAATTGCACCCCTCCACTTT. The rearrangement links TRBV5-1 to TRBJ1-6; TRBD1 might be the D (5 bases). The CDR3 spans 14 residues. In germline, CDR1 is SGHRS, CDR2 YFSETQ. V was clipped by 0 bases and J by 11 bases, with 12 bases between them.

The V gene is TRBV28, the J gene TRBJ1-3, with D hard to call. V was shortened by 2 bases and J by 2 bases, with 7 bases between the two germline ends. Germline V gene data show CDR1 as MDHEN and CDR2 as SYDVKM. The CDR3 runs 14 residues. DNA for the CDR3: TGTGCCAGCAGTTTACCAGATGCTGGAAACACCATATATTTT. This encodes CASSLPDAGNTIYF.

This clone was seen just once. V and J are TRBV25-1 and TRBJ1-2; 12 bases map to TRBD1. The germline gives CDR1 MGHDK, CDR2 SYGVNS. The CDR3 is 14 amino acids. V gave up 5 bases and J gave up 8 bases; unmatched junction bases: 6. The CDR3 region is CASSKTGTGGGYTF. Written as DNA, the CDR3 is TGTGCCAGCAGTAAAACCGGGACAGGGGGCGGCTACACCTTC.